One T cell receptor (beta chain) is described in this entry. The antigen is undetermined. Clones were sequenced by immunoSEQ multiplex PCR, and TCRdb holds only the in-frame ones, with some missing. The sample consists of 70,000 to 95,000 clones, about nine tenths of them appearing once. This sample is part of a study of OX40 agonist ivuxolimab in advanced cancers. Across the study: The eligibility criteria allowed prior anti-PD-1, anti-PD-L1 or anti-CTLA-4 therapy, and under 50% had some. Overall study findings and caveats: Those patients achieving a partial response at 0.1-3.0 mg/kg showed among the lowest clonal expansion.

This TCR was sampled from an adult with an advanced solid tumor such as melanoma, head and neck, liver or kidney cancer. Specimen: CD4+ or CD8+ T cells sorted from blood, collected in a trial of the OX40 agonist ivuxolimab.

The CDR3 DNA reads as TGTGCCAGCTCACCGTTACAAAGCTCCTACGAGCAGTACTTC. This translates into CASSPLQSSYEQYF. The chain links TRBV18 to TRBJ2-7; the D is unclear. Germline V gene lookup returns CDR1 KGHSH and CDR2 LQKENI. There are 14 residues in the CDR3. V was cut by 3 bases and J by 0 bases, with 9 bases left in between. Full variable domain (remainder filled in from reference TRBV18 and TRBJ2-7): NAGVMQNPRHLVRRRGQEARLRCSPMKGHSHVYWYRQLPEEGLKFMVYLQKENIIDESGMPKERFSAEFPKEGPSILRIQQVVRGDSAAYFCASSPLQSSYEQYFGPGTRLTVT.